This T cell receptor (beta chain) was retrieved from a study of spatial heterogeneity in lung cancer. Study information: Among detected sequences, beta-chain ones consistently exceeded alpha-chain ones in number. Study-wide points: Coverage of tumor T cells, an estimated figure, was approximately 6.9% for alpha and about 13% for beta chains. Higher tumor mutation counts went along with higher counts of expanded intratumoral alpha and beta TCRs.

Individually, TCR cDNA molecules were each labelled with a unique molecular identifier. TCRdb itself ran the 5' RACE reads through MiXCR, one entry per CDR3 protein. Of roughly 3,500 distinct CDR3 sequences in the sample, around an eighth were seen once. This clonotype is judged medium-sized. The antigen remains unidentified. The time point denotes: sample taken at primary tumor resection. The donors comprised around 72 untreated early-stage non-small cell lung cancer patients. The material sequenced was lung tumor tissue, taken at surgery. The source of this sequence is a female donor with early-stage non-small cell lung cancer.

The DNA of the CDR3 is TGTGCCAGCAGCGTAGGACAGGAAGCCATTCAGTACTTC. Translating it yields CASSVGQEAIQYF. The genes are TRBV9 and TRBJ2-4; D is perhaps TRBD1 (6 bases). Germline loops: CDR1 SGDLS, CDR2 YYNGEE. The CDR3 loop spans 13 amino acids. V dropped 0 bases and J dropped 9 bases, with 10 bases sitting between them.